The 26 T cell receptor beta chains listed next were all sequenced from one sample in a study of T-cell reconstitution after alpha-beta-depleted transplantation in children. Preparing the TCRbeta library involved the use of unique molecular identifiers. MiXCR was run by TCRdb on the PCR reads, yielding one entry per CDR3 protein. The data contain some 280,000 distinct CDR3 sequences, nearly 10% of them singletons. The sequencing used PBMCs from the stem cell graft donor, collected from the stem cell graft. Receptors originate from a human donor who donated a stem cell graft to a child with SCID.

This clonotype was detected a few times. The chain joins TRBV4-2 to TRBJ2-1; TRBD2 matches 10 bases. Germline values: CDR1 LGHNA, CDR2 YNFKEQ. Germline trimming cut 4 bases from V and 2 bases from J; bases unmatched to any gene: 5. The CDR3 contains 16 residues. This CDR3 reads CASSPGTSAPYNEQFF. The CDR3 DNA is TGTGCCAGCAGCCCTGGGACTAGCGCGCCCTACAATGAGCAGTTCTTC.

This clonotype was counted between two and nine times. The chain is built from TRBV5-1 and TRBJ1-2; D is ambiguous. Germline CDR1 and CDR2: SGHRS and YFSETQ. The CDR3 spans 14 residues. The V end lost 6 bases, the J end lost 7 bases, and 19 bases lay between the germline ends. The chain's CDR3 is CASTRDYQPSGYTF. The DNA of the CDR3 is TGCGCCAGCACCCGAGACTACCAGCCTTCTGGCTACACCTTC.

This clonotype turned up a few times. The chain recombines TRBV5-1 with TRBJ2-7; maybe TRBD1 (5 bases). V lost 4 bases and J lost 6, with 20 bases in between. This CDR3 comprises 15 residues. CDR1 SGHRS and CDR2 YFSETQ come from the germline V gene. The CDR3 spells CASSLTEGAFFEQYF. The DNA for the CDR3 is TGCGCCAGCAGCCTGACAGAAGGGGCTTTTTTCGAGCAGTACTTC.

In its sample, this clonotype was seen a few times. V gene TRBV18 combines with J gene TRBJ2-1; D is possibly TRBD1 (6 bases). CDR1 is KGHSH and CDR2 is LQKENI in the germline V gene. V shed 4 bases and J shed 5 bases, with 18 bases lying between them. This CDR3 comprises 16 residues. The chain's CDR3 is CASSRPTGPGHNEQFF. CDR3 in DNA: TGTGCCAGCTCACGGCCGACAGGTCCTGGGCACAATGAGCAGTTCTTC.

This sequence joins TRBV24-1 and TRBJ2-2; 10 bases are a match to TRBD1. Germline loops: CDR1 KGHDR, CDR2 SFDVKD. V gave up 4 bases and J gave up 4 bases; unmatched junction bases: 5. The CDR3 is made up of 16 amino acids. CDR3 sequence reads: CATSETGGEGTGELFF. The CDR3 region has the DNA TGTGCCACCAGTGAGACAGGGGGCGAAGGCACCGGGGAGCTGTTTTTT.

This clonotype has just a few counts. The chain couples TRBV29-1 to TRBJ1-2, with a tentative D call TRBD1 (5 bases). This CDR3 comprises 14 residues. Trimming took 3 bases from V and 6 from J, leaving 17 bases between them. The germline V gene encodes CDR1 SQVTM and CDR2 ANQGSEA. CDR3 bases: TGCAGCGTTGAGATCGACAGCCTATCCCATGGCTACACCTTC. This codes for CSVEIDSLSHGYTF.

V gene TRBV4-1 combines with J gene TRBJ2-1; D gene ambiguous. V gave up 1 base and J gave up 8 bases, with 6 bases separating them. Germline values: CDR1 MGHRA, CDR2 YSYEKL. This CDR3 has 12 residues. CDR3 loop: CASSQVIDEQFF. The CDR3 coding sequence is TGCGCCAGCAGCCAAGTCATCGATGAGCAGTTCTTC.

This clonotype occurred a few times. The V call is TRBV5-4, the J call TRBJ2-5, with 9 positions matching TRBD2. The CDR3 sequence is 16 residues long. The germline V gene encodes CDR1 SGHNT and CDR2 YYREEE (reference sequence). V gave up 0 bases and J gave up 5 bases; unmatched junction bases: 8. The CDR3 nucleotides read TGTGCCAGCAGCTTGGCCGGAATAGCGGGGGTGGAGACCCAGTACTTC. Encoded protein: CASSLAGIAGVETQYF.

This chain connects TRBV29-1 to TRBJ2-7, with D hard to call. Looked up from germline, CDR1 is SQVTM and CDR2 is ANQGSEA. V dropped 3 bases and J dropped 7 bases, with 13 bases sitting between them. The CDR3 spans 12 residues. CDR3 protein: CSVDLTSREQYF. CDR3 coding DNA: TGCAGCGTTGATTTGACCTCCAGGGAGCAGTACTTC.

This clonotype has more than one count but fewer than ten. V gene TRBV20-1 combines with J gene TRBJ1-5; maybe TRBD1 (6 bases). The V gene lost 6 bases and the J gene lost 6 bases, with 15 bases spanning the gap. The germline gives CDR1 DFQATT, CDR2 SNEGSKA (reference sequence). The CDR3 runs 13 residues. CDR3 nucleotide sequence: TGCAGTGCCGCTATTGAGGGGGTTCAGCCCCAGCATTTT. Its translation: CSAAIEGVQPQHF.

This clonotype was detected only a few times. V and J are TRBV3-1 and TRBJ2-7; D may match TRBD1 or TRBD2 (5 bases each). Per germline, CDR1 LGHDT and CDR2 YNNKEL (reference sequence). The CDR3 sequence is 14 residues long. V was shortened by 5 bases and J by 0 bases, with 11 bases between the two germline ends. CDR3 sequence (DNA): TGTGCCAGCAGCAAGGGACCGATCTCCTACGAGCAGTACTTC. Protein sequence: CASSKGPISYEQYF.

This clonotype has a count of ten or more. The genes are TRBV5-1 and TRBJ2-5; TRBD1 is a possible D gene (5 bases). Trimming removed 2 bases from V and 2 bases from J, with 13 bases in between. Per the germline V gene, CDR1 is SGHRS and CDR2 is YFSETQ. There are 15 residues in the CDR3. The CDR3 region has the DNA TGCGCCAGCAGCTTCTCGACAGTCCTTCAAGAGACCCAGTACTTC. Translated, it gives CASSFSTVLQETQYF. Drawing the rest from reference TRBV5-1 and TRBJ2-5, the complete variable domain is KAGVTQTPRYLIKTRGQQVTLSCSPISGHRSVSWYQQTPGQGLQFLFEYFSETQRNKGNFPGRFSGRQFSNSRSEMNVSTLELGDSALYLCASSFSTVLQETQYFGPGTRLLVL.

The V and J genes are TRBV14 and TRBJ2-3, with 9 bases matching TRBD2. CDR3 length: 14 residues. The ends lost 4 bases at V and 8 bases at J; junction bases unmatched: 7. Germline V gene lookup returns CDR1 SGHDN and CDR2 FVKESK. In nucleotides, the CDR3 is TGTGCCAGCAGCCCGGCGGGGGGGCGAGGTACGCAGTATTTT. Its protein product is CASSPAGGRGTQYF.

This clonotype was recorded many times. The chain combines TRBV6-5 with TRBJ2-3, with 12 bases fitting TRBD2. The length of the CDR3 is 16 residues. Trimming removed 6 bases from V and 3 bases from J; junction bases left unmatched: 7. The germline gives CDR1 MNHEY, CDR2 SVGAGI. The CDR3 loop is CASRLLAGGNTDTQYF. Here the CDR3 DNA reads TGTGCCAGCAGATTACTAGCGGGGGGAAATACAGATACGCAGTATTTT.

The V gene is TRBV5-1, the J gene TRBJ1-2; 9 positions match TRBD1. This CDR3 is built from 16 residues. In germline, CDR1 is SGHRS, CDR2 YFSETQ. The junction had 13 bases not matched to a gene; V was cut back by 4 bases and J by 6 bases. As DNA, the CDR3 is TGCGCCAGCAGCACCGTCCCGGGACAGGGAAACGATGGCTACACCTTC. The encoded protein is CASSTVPGQGNDGYTF.

This clonotype was seen ten or more times. The J gene is TRBJ2-2, the V gene TRBV2; D gene ambiguous. V was clipped by 6 bases and J by 6 bases, with 14 bases between them. The germline V gene has CDR1 SNHLY and CDR2 FYNNEI. CDR3 length: 14 amino acids. The CDR3 protein is CASRATDHPGELFF. In DNA form, the CDR3 reads TGTGCCAGCAGGGCGACGGATCACCCCGGGGAGCTGTTTTTT. The entire variable domain, with the rest obtained from reference TRBV2 and TRBJ2-2, is as follows: EPEVTQTPSHQVTQMGQEVILRCVPISNHLYFYWYRQILGQKVEFLVSFYNNEISEKSEIFDDQFSVERPDGSNFTLKIRSTKLEDSAMYFCASRATDHPGELFFGEGSRLTVL.

This clonotype has at least ten counts. The J gene is TRBJ2-1, the V gene TRBV5-1, with TRBD1 matching over 7 bases. V lost 4 bases to trimming and J lost 0 bases; unmatched junction nucleotides: 4. CDR1 is SGHRS, CDR2 YFSETQ, per germline. The CDR3 loop spans 15 amino acids. CDR3 nucleotides: TGCGCCAGCAGCCCATCAGGGGGCTCCTACAATGAGCAGTTCTTC. This codes for CASSPSGGSYNEQFF.

The table lists this clonotype with a few counts. The V and J genes are TRBV12-3 or TRBV12-4 and TRBJ2-7; D is tentatively TRBD1 or TRBD2 (5 bases each). Trimming pared 6 bases from V and 2 bases from J, leaving 14 bases between. The CDR3 is made up of 14 amino acids. The CDR3 protein is CASSLRDGTYEQYF. For the CDR3, the DNA is TGTGCCAGCAGCCTCCGGGACGGAACCTACGAGCAGTACTTC.

There are many counts of this clonotype. This chain uses TRBV5-6 with TRBJ1-2; D unresolved. Trimming stripped 1 base from V and 2 bases from J, with 0 bases between. Looked up from germline, CDR1 is SGHDT and CDR2 is YYEEEE. The CDR3 covers 11 residues. The CDR3 spells CASSLNYGYTF. The CDR3 DNA is TGTGCCAGCAGCTTGAACTATGGCTACACCTTC.

This clonotype has a count of ten or more. This sequence joins TRBV10-2 and TRBJ2-2; tentative D call: TRBD1 (6 bases). The length of the CDR3 is 14 residues. V dropped 6 bases and J dropped 4 bases, with 12 bases sitting between them. CDR1 and CDR2 (germline): WSHSY, SAAADI. CDR3 loop: CASSSQGGTGELFF. CDR3 sequence (DNA): TGCGCCAGCAGCTCACAAGGGGGCACCGGGGAGCTGTTTTTT.

This clonotype was counted ten times or more. The chain combines TRBV5-1 with TRBJ2-3, with 12 bases identical to TRBD2. Looked up from germline, CDR1 is SGHRS and CDR2 is YFSETQ. With 7 bases clipped from V and 2 bases from J, the junction kept 11 bases outside the gene matches. CDR3 length: 17 residues. In DNA form, the CDR3 reads TGCGCCAGCCAAAAGACTAGCGGGGGATCAATCACAGATACGCAGTATTTT. It yields the protein CASQKTSGGSITDTQYF.

This clonotype has a handful of counts. This sequence joins TRBV12-3 or TRBV12-4 and TRBJ2-2, with 8 bases fitting TRBD1. V lost 6 bases and J lost 5; bases outside the gene matches: 8. CDR3 length: 15 residues. The CDR3 coding sequence is TGTGCCAGCAGCCGGCAGACAGGGGTGACCGGGGAGCTGTTTTTT. Its translation: CASSRQTGVTGELFF.

This clonotype occurred once. This rearrangement joins TRBV20-1 to TRBJ1-5; perhaps TRBD1 as D (5 bases). This CDR3 comprises 14 residues. Trimming cost V 3 bases and J 2 bases, with 11 bases left between them. CDR1 DFQATT and CDR2 SNEGSKA come from the germline V gene (reference sequence). CDR3: CSASQGWGNQPQHF. The CDR3 region has the DNA TGCAGTGCTAGTCAGGGTTGGGGCAATCAGCCCCAGCATTTT.

This chain connects TRBV5-1 to TRBJ1-3; D perhaps matches TRBD1 (6 bases). The CDR3 consists of 16 residues. Germline V gene data show CDR1 as SGHRS and CDR2 as YFSETQ. Trimming took 4 bases from V and 0 from J, leaving 14 bases between them. In DNA, the CDR3 is TGCGCCAGCAGCCGGAACAGGGTGGACTCTGGAAACACCATATATTTT. The encoded protein is CASSRNRVDSGNTIYF.

CDR3 loop: CAISPRDSSYEQYF. CDR3 DNA: TGTGCCATCAGTCCTCGGGACAGCTCCTACGAGCAGTACTTC. The chain combines TRBV10-3 with TRBJ2-7; 7 nucleotides match TRBD1. CDR1 and CDR2 (germline): ENHRY, SYGVKD. The CDR3 consists of 14 residues. The V segment lost 5 bases and the J segment 0 bases; nucleotides outside the gene matches: 4.

This clonotype showed up just a few times. The gene calls are TRBV7-9 and TRBJ2-7, with 8 bases that match TRBD1. Germline CDR1 and CDR2: SEHNR and FQNEAQ (reference sequence). This CDR3 spans 15 amino acids. The trim removed 4 bases at V and 2 bases at J, leaving 7 bases unmatched. CDR3 nucleotide sequence: TGTGCCAGCAGCTCTCCCGGGACAGGAACCTACGAGCAGTACTTC. Amino acid sequence: CASSSPGTGTYEQYF.